What follows are 18 T cell receptor beta chains derived from one specimen sequenced in a study of blood T cell repertoires in COVID-19. Produced via immunoSEQ multiplex PCR; TCRdb's table is partial and in-frame only. The sample comprises 95,000 to 150,000 clones, 80% to 95% of which are singletons, and around 2% rests with the top ten. The specimen sequenced was peripheral blood. Source of these receptors: a man over 45 with COVID-19, enrolled during active disease.

The CDR3 loop reads CASSPGTSGSDTQYF. CDR3 sequence (DNA): TGTGCCAGCAGCCCCGGGACTAGCGGTTCAGATACGCAGTATTTT. V is TRBV6-5 and J is TRBJ2-3; 11 positions agree with TRBD2. Germline lookup yields CDR1 MNHEY and CDR2 SVGAGI. Trimming cost V 6 bases and J 4 bases; bases outside gene matches: 6. The CDR3 contains 15 residues.

The genes are TRBV3-1 (or the pseudogene TRBV3-2) and TRBJ2-5; 7 positions agree with TRBD1. The CDR3 is 15 residues long. Trimming took 1 base from V and 4 from J; bases not matched to a gene: 6. Germline lookup yields CDR1 LGHDT and CDR2 YNNKEL (reference sequence). Written as DNA, the CDR3 is TGTGCCAGCAGCCAAGGACAGGGAAGGACAGAGACCCAGTACTTC. This encodes CASSQGQGRTETQYF.

The chain combines TRBV29-1 with TRBJ2-3, with TRBD1 matching over 8 bases. This CDR3 is 13 amino acids long. Germline assignment: CDR1 SQVTM and CDR2 ANQGSEA. Unmatched junction bases numbered 7, after V lost 5 bases and J lost 6 bases. CDR3: CSVKDRVGDTQYF. The DNA of the CDR3 is TGCAGCGTTAAGGACAGGGTGGGGGATACGCAGTATTTT.

CDR3 bases: TGTGCCAGCAGTCGGGAAAGTTGGAATGAGCAGTTCTTC. Its translation is CASSRESWNEQFF. This rearrangement joins TRBV12-3 or TRBV12-4 to TRBJ2-1; tentatively, D is TRBD2 (5 bases). This CDR3 region has 13 residues. V shed 5 bases and J shed 7 bases, with 12 bases lying between them.

The rearrangement joins TRBV7-2 to TRBJ2-7; TRBD2 might be the D (6 bases). Looked up from germline, CDR1 is SGHTA and CDR2 is FQGNSA. The CDR3 covers 14 residues. The V end lost 5 bases, the J end lost 7 bases, and 18 bases lay between the germline ends. The CDR3 protein is CASSPPGVAREQYF. CDR3 nucleotides: TGTGCCAGCAGCCCCCCGGGGGTAGCGAGGGAGCAGTACTTC.

This chain joins TRBV27 and TRBJ1-1, with 8 bases identical to TRBD1. Unmatched junction bases numbered 5, after V lost 4 bases and J lost 4 bases. The CDR3 covers 14 residues. Germline V gives CDR1 MNHEY, CDR2 SMNVEV (reference sequence). The CDR3: CASSSTGGRTEAFF. CDR3 nucleotide sequence: TGTGCCAGCAGTTCTACAGGGGGACGCACTGAAGCTTTCTTT.

The chain couples TRBV24-1 to TRBJ2-2; TRBD2 matches at 8 bases. From germline, CDR1 is KGHDR and CDR2 SFDVKD. The CDR3 totals 16 residues. V shed 3 bases, J shed 3 bases, and the junction held 5 bases outside the gene matches. CDR3 nucleotides: TGTGCCACCAGTGATCCCACTAGCGGCCACACCGGGGAGCTGTTTTTT. This translates into CATSDPTSGHTGELFF.

V is TRBV6-5 and J is TRBJ1-2; 8 bases fit TRBD1. J lost 7 bases, V lost 5 bases, and 6 bases had no gene match. The V gene's germline CDR1 is MNHEY and CDR2 SVGAGI. This CDR3 comprises 13 residues. CDR3 protein: CASSPTGGSGYTF. As DNA, the CDR3 is TGTGCCAGCAGTCCAACAGGGGGATCTGGCTACACCTTC.

This sequence joins TRBV10-3 and TRBJ2-7; D perhaps matches TRBD1 (5 bases). Germline loops: CDR1 ENHRY, CDR2 SYGVKD. The V end was cut by 11 bases, the J end by 0 bases, with 23 bases between. CDR3 size: 16 residues. This CDR3 reads CAQTEHPTAPSYEQYF. CDR3 coding DNA: TGTGCCCAGACAGAACACCCGACAGCCCCCTCCTACGAGCAGTACTTC.

The chain's CDR3 is CSASISGDKAQYF. CDR3 DNA: TGCAGTGCTAGTATCAGCGGGGACAAGGCCCAGTACTTC. The chain recombines TRBV20-1 with TRBJ2-5; D is perhaps TRBD2 (7 bases). This CDR3 comprises 13 residues. Per the germline V gene, CDR1 is DFQATT and CDR2 is SNEGSKA (reference sequence). Trimming took off 3 bases at V and 9 bases at J, with 17 bases between the two ends.

The genes are TRBV4-3 and TRBJ2-1, with D unclear. The CDR3 length is 17 residues. The V end lost 0 bases, the J end lost 3 bases, and 15 bases lay between the germline ends. The germline CDR1 and CDR2 sequences are LGHNA and YSLEER. In DNA, the CDR3 is TGCGCCAGCAGCCAAGATACGGAGAATCCCCTCTACAATGAGCAGTTCTTC. It encodes CASSQDTENPLYNEQFF.

This chain uses TRBV6-2 or TRBV6-3 with TRBJ2-1; 11 nucleotides align to TRBD2. The length of the CDR3 is 15 residues. Germline V gene data show CDR1 as MNHEY and CDR2 as SVGEGT. Trimming cost V 4 bases and J 7 bases; bases outside gene matches: 6. The CDR3 nucleotides read TGTGCCAGCAGTTCCAAGGGACTAGCGGCAAATGAGCAGTTCTTC. Protein product: CASSSKGLAANEQFF.

The rearrangement links TRBV28 to TRBJ1-1, with D uncertain. The CDR3 is made up of 10 amino acids. Trimming shortened V by 8 bases and J by 5 bases, and 6 bases separated the two germline ends. Germline loops: CDR1 MDHEN, CDR2 SYDVKM. In DNA form, the CDR3 reads TGTGCCAGCCGAGAAACTGAAGCTTTCTTT. Translated: CASRETEAFF.

The V gene is TRBV21-1, the J gene TRBJ1-5; the D call in the table, TRBD1, was not verified against the DNA. TRBV21-1 counts as a pseudogene. The CDR3 has 16 residues. CDR3 DNA sequence: TGTGCCAGCAGCAAAGCCGCCAGGAAATATTATCAGCCCCAGCATTTT. The encoded protein is CASSKAARKYYQPQHF.

The V gene is TRBV18, the J gene TRBJ2-7, with a weak D call TRBD2 (5 bases). CDR1 and CDR2 (germline): KGHSH, LQKENI. Trimming removed 1 base from V and 0 bases from J, with 10 bases in between. This CDR3 comprises 15 residues. The CDR3 loop is CASSPQAGSSYEQYF. The CDR3 nucleotides read TGTGCCAGCTCACCACAGGCGGGTAGCTCCTACGAGCAGTACTTC.

V usage is TRBV6-6 and J usage is TRBJ2-5; no firm D call. CDR3 length equals 13 residues. Trimming left V 2 bases short and J 2 bases short, with 6 bases between. Germline V CDR1 and CDR2: MNHNY, SVGAGI (reference sequence). CDR3 in DNA: TGTGCCAGCAGTTACACGGGTCAAGAGACCCAGTACTTC. Residues: CASSYTGQETQYF.

J is TRBJ2-3 and V is TRBV5-1, with 10 bases lining up with TRBD2. J was trimmed by 4 bases and V by 0 bases; bases with no gene match: 5. In germline, CDR1 is SGHRS, CDR2 YFSETQ. The CDR3 totals 16 residues. CDR3 loop: CASSLDGAGGSDTQYF. The CDR3 nucleotides read TGCGCCAGCAGCTTGGACGGAGCGGGGGGGTCAGATACGCAGTATTTT.

V usage is TRBV7-8 and J usage is TRBJ1-4; D is ambiguous. This CDR3 spans 16 amino acids. Germline V gene lookup returns CDR1 SGHVS and CDR2 FQNEAQ. V lost 1 base and J 0 bases, leaving 9 bases between the germline ends. The CDR3 protein is CASSLEEGATNEKLFF. DNA of the CDR3: TGTGCCAGCAGCTTAGAGGAGGGAGCAACTAATGAAAAACTGTTTTTT.